A selection of T cell receptor beta chains follows, all from one sample in a study of siplizumab effects on memory and regulatory T cells. Libraries were prepared by immunoSEQ multiplex PCR; TCRdb keeps only in-frame clonotypes and omits some of them. The repertoire holds 95,000 to 100,000 clones, with around nine tenths as singletons. The sequenced material came from non-Treg CD4+ T cells sorted from blood. The receptors were sampled from a human donor in good health. The CDR3 runs from the conserved cysteine through the conserved F or W. D genes are given only for firm matches. Not every row has a clone size; where given, it reads once, few, many or a size class.

>TRBV2|13|-|TRBJ1-2|-
CASSDRGGYGYTF
TGTGCCAGCAGTGACAGGGGAGGGTATGGCTACACCTTC
>TRBV6-1|15|-|TRBJ1-3|few
CASSESPSPGNTIYF
TGTGCCAGCAGTGAATCTCCAAGTCCTGGAAACACCATATATTTT
>TRBV7-2|14|-|TRBJ1-6|-
CASTLRQDNSPLHF
TGTGCCAGCACCCTGAGACAAGATAATTCACCCCTCCACTTT
>TRBV5-1|15|TRBD1|TRBJ1-5|-
CASSLGGQEEQPQHF
TGCGCCAGCAGCTTGGGGGGACAGGAAGAGCAGCCCCAGCATTTT
>TRBV18|16|TRBD2|TRBJ2-1|-
CASSPFPAGGYNEQFF
TGTGCCAGCTCACCTTTTCCAGCGGGGGGGTACAATGAGCAGTTCTTC
>TRBV11-3|13|-|TRBJ2-1|-
CASSIGRYNEQFF
TGTGCCAGCAGCATCGGGCGTTACAATGAGCAGTTCTTC
>TRBV6-4|14|-|TRBJ2-3|once
CASRQETHTDTQYF
TGTGCCAGCAGACAGGAAACGCACACAGATACGCAGTATTTT
>TRBV2|13|-|TRBJ2-5|-
CASSEGGGGTQYF
TGTGCCAGCAGTGAAGGAGGGGGGGGGACCCAGTACTTC
>TRBV19|14|TRBD2|TRBJ2-3|-
CASSIGAGVDTQYF
TGTGCCAGTAGTATTGGAGCGGGAGTCGATACGCAGTATTTT
>TRBV30|16|-|TRBJ1-1|-
CAWKRGLGWIDTEAFF
TGTGCCTGGAAACGGGGGCTGGGATGGATAGACACTGAAGCTTTCTTT
>TRBV7-9|17|-|TRBJ2-6|-
CASSLAGIYRGANVLTF
TGTGCCAGCAGCTTAGCAGGGATTTATCGGGGGGCCAACGTCCTGACTTTC
>TRBV6-1|15|-|TRBJ2-7|-
CASVKRAGADYEQYF
TGTGCCAGTGTGAAGCGGGCAGGGGCGGACTACGAGCAGTACTTC
>TRBV9|16|-|TRBJ2-4|-
CASSVGAESYGNIQYF
TGTGCCAGCAGCGTAGGGGCAGAATCTTATGGGAACATTCAGTACTTC
>TRBV28|15|-|TRBJ2-7|-
CASRLTALRTYEQYF
TGTGCCAGCAGACTGACAGCTCTCCGCACCTACGAGCAGTACTTC
>TRBV7-3|13|-|TRBJ1-6|-
CASRLQPGSPLHF
TGTGCCAGCAGACTACAGCCGGGCTCACCCCTCCACTTT
>TRBV5-4|14|-|TRBJ1-2|-
CASSSKTGSYGYTF
TGTGCCAGCAGCAGTAAGACAGGATCATATGGCTACACCTTC
>TRBV9|15|TRBD2|TRBJ2-7|-
CASSVGTSSSYEQYF
TGTGCCAGCAGCGTAGGGACTAGCAGTTCCTACGAGCAGTACTTC
>TRBV28|15|TRBD2|TRBJ2-1|-
CASRYSGSARNEQFF
TGTGCCAGCAGGTATAGCGGGAGTGCAAGGAATGAGCAGTTCTTC
>TRBV5-5|14|-|TRBJ2-7|-
CASSLDGNSYEQYF
TGTGCCAGCAGCTTGGACGGGAACTCCTACGAGCAGTACTTC
>TRBV18|17|-|TRBJ2-7|-
CASSPDMGGTSAYEQYF
TGTGCCAGCTCACCAGATATGGGGGGAACATCCGCCTACGAGCAGTACTTC
>TRBV7-3|16|TRBD1|TRBJ2-1|-
CASSLTWGQGADEQFF
TGTGCCAGCAGCTTAACGTGGGGACAGGGGGCGGATGAGCAGTTCTTC
>TRBV6-6|15|TRBD2|TRBJ2-1|-
CASSYGTSGTNEQFF
TGTGCCAGCAGTTACGGAACTAGCGGGACCAATGAGCAGTTCTTC
>TRBV29-1|14|-|TRBJ1-4|-
CSVEGARVCEKLFF
TGCAGCGTTGAAGGGGCCAGGGTTTGCGAAAAACTGTTTTTT
>TRBV19|13|-|TRBJ1-1|-
CASSITASESAFF
TGTGCCAGTAGTATAACGGCTTCGGAGTCGGCTTTCTTT
>TRBV19|13|-|TRBJ1-2|-
CASSINQQRGYTF
TGTGCCAGTAGTATCAACCAACAGAGGGGCTACACCTTC
>TRBV15|15|-|TRBJ1-1|-
CATSRDGKGNTEAFF
TGTGCCACCAGCAGAGATGGGAAGGGCAACACTGAAGCTTTCTTT
>TRBV19|16|TRBD1|TRBJ2-1|-
CASSRGQGFAYNEQFF
TGTGCCAGTAGTAGGGGACAGGGGTTCGCCTACAATGAGCAGTTCTTC
>TRBV28|16|TRBD2|TRBJ2-3|-
CASSPFRGVGTDTQYF
TGTGCCAGCAGCCCCTTTCGGGGGGTGGGCACAGATACGCAGTATTTT
>TRBV18|13|TRBD2|TRBJ2-5|-
CASSPGLGETQYF
TGTGCCAGCTCACCCGGACTAGGCGAGACCCAGTACTTC